These T cell receptor beta chains were read from a single sample in a study of T cell repertoires in ileal Crohn's disease. Repertoires were generated with immunoSEQ multiplex PCR, while TCRdb's copy carries only in-frame clones and drops some. The table has roughly 7,300 clones, roughly 92% seen once. Sequenced input: ileal tissue. These receptors originate from an adult with Crohn's disease. Both conserved end residues are part of each CDR3. The D gene is left open where the match is weak. Clone size is shown for a subset of rows, as once, few, many or a class of expanded clone.

D	size	J	V	CDR3	DNA
.	.	TRBJ2-7	TRBV12-2	CASRLYSALAGMFPSSYEQYF	TGTGCAAGTCGCTTATATTCGGCTCTAGCGGGCATGTTCCCCTCCTCCTACGAGCAGTACTTC
.	.	TRBJ2-1	TRBV6-1	CASSELGASYNEQFF	TGTGCCAGCAGTGAACTGGGAGCGTCCTACAATGAGCAGTTCTTC
.	.	TRBJ2-7	TRBV2	CASSDDYFGREQYF	TGTGCCAGCAGTGACGACTACTTCGGTCGCGAGCAGTACTTC
TRBD2	.	TRBJ2-3	TRBV4-2	CASSQPELAGEGTQYF	TGTGCCAGCAGCCAACCTGAACTAGCGGGAGAGGGTACGCAGTATTTT
.	.	TRBJ2-1	TRBV28	CASSLSVAVGGGEQFF	TGTGCCAGCAGTTTATCGGTGGCAGTGGGAGGTGGTGAGCAGTTCTTC
.	.	TRBJ2-4	TRBV6-5	CASSFGGFTKNIQYF	TGTGCCAGCAGTTTCGGAGGATTTACCAAAAACATTCAGTACTTC
TRBD1	.	TRBJ1-2	TRBV7-9	CASSLGSGGEGYGYTF	TGTGCCAGCAGCTTAGGGTCAGGGGGCGAGGGGTATGGCTACACCTTC
TRBD2	once	TRBJ2-7	TRBV10-1	CASKSGLAGYEQYF	TGCGCCAGCAAGTCGGGACTAGCGGGATACGAGCAGTACTTC
.	.	TRBJ2-3	TRBV30	CACTSSSDTQYF	TGTGCCTGCACCTCGAGCTCAGATACGCAGTATTTT
.	.	TRBJ2-5	TRBV9	CASSVAPDRVGQETQYF	TGTGCCAGCAGCGTAGCTCCGGACAGAGTGGGGCAAGAGACCCAGTACTTC
TRBD1	.	TRBJ1-1	TRBV5-1	CASSLIQGANTEAFF	TGCGCCAGCAGCCTGATACAGGGGGCGAACACTGAAGCTTTCTTT
.	.	TRBJ2-3	TRBV10-3	CAISATLPSTDTQYF	TGTGCCATCAGTGCCACACTACCATCCACAGATACGCAGTATTTT
TRBD1	.	TRBJ2-5	TRBV18	CASSPTGGWGTQYF	TGTGCCAGCTCTCCAACAGGGGGCTGGGGGACCCAGTACTTC
.	once	TRBJ1-2	TRBV19	CASSIALGGYGYTF	TGTGCCAGTAGTATAGCGCTGGGGGGCTATGGCTACACCTTC
TRBD2	.	TRBJ2-3	TRBV7-9	CASSFLAGGRPDTQYF	TGTGCCAGCAGCTTCCTAGCGGGAGGGCGTCCAGATACGCAGTATTTT
.	.	TRBJ2-7	TRBV6-1	CASSEFVLADYEQYF	TGTGCCAGCAGTGAATTCGTTTTGGCAGACTACGAGCAGTACTTC
TRBD1	.	TRBJ1-6	TRBV27	CASSPRQGSLYNSPLHF	TGTGCCAGCAGTCCCAGACAGGGATCCCTTTATAATTCACCCCTCCACTTT
TRBD1	.	TRBJ1-1	TRBV27	CASSLLQGAGTEAFF	TGTGCCAGCAGTTTACTCCAGGGGGCGGGTACTGAAGCTTTCTTT
.	.	TRBJ1-2	TRBV18	CASSGRLIDGYTF	TGTGCCAGCTCAGGGCGATTAATAGATGGCTACACCTTC
.	once	TRBJ1-2	TRBV19	CASSDVAGQNYGYTF	TGTGCCAGTAGTGACGTGGCAGGGCAAAACTATGGCTACACCTTC
.	.	TRBJ2-7	TRBV7-9	CASTPFGGNYEQYF	TGTGCCAGCACCCCCTTCGGCGGGAACTACGAGCAGTACTTC
TRBD1	.	TRBJ1-4	TRBV6-6	CASGNPGTGDEKLFF	TGTGCCAGCGGAAACCCCGGGACAGGGGATGAAAAACTGTTTTTT
TRBD2	.	TRBJ2-3	TRBV2	CASSVTREGRDTQYF	TGTGCCAGCAGTGTGACGCGGGAGGGCCGAGATACGCAGTATTTT
.	.	TRBJ2-2	TRBV19	CASSSWGPGELFF	TGTGCCAGTAGTAGTTGGGGCCCCGGGGAGCTGTTTTTT
.	.	TRBJ1-5	TRBV6-5	CASRSLQGGSQPQHF	TGTGCCAGCAGGTCATTACAGGGTGGAAGTCAGCCCCAGCATTTT
.	.	TRBJ2-1	TRBV30	CAWNRRRDTIGEQFF	TGTGCCTGGAACCGGCGGAGGGATACGATCGGTGAGCAGTTCTTC
.	once	TRBJ2-3	TRBV7-3	CASSLTVGTDTQYF	TGTGCCAGCAGCTTAACTGTAGGCACAGATACGCAGTATTTT
TRBD2	.	TRBJ2-2	TRBV27	CASSWGGFRGAGVTGELFF	TGTGCCAGCAGTTGGGGAGGTTTTCGCGGAGCGGGAGTTACCGGGGAGCTGTTTTTT
TRBD1	.	TRBJ2-7	TRBV5-4	CASSSGDRAYEQYF	TGTGCCAGCAGCTCAGGGGACAGGGCCTACGAGCAGTACTTC
TRBD1	.	TRBJ1-4	TRBV5-1	CASSSTGETNEKLFF	TGCGCCAGCAGCTCCACAGGGGAAACTAATGAAAAACTGTTTTTT
TRBD1	.	TRBJ1-4	TRBV4-2	CASRVGGTGKNEKLFF	TGTGCCAGCAGAGTTGGCGGGACAGGAAAAAATGAAAAACTGTTTTTT
TRBD2	.	TRBJ2-1	TRBV4-1	CASSQDMAGGLNEQFF	TGCGCCAGCAGCCAAGATATGGCGGGAGGGCTCAATGAGCAGTTCTTC
.	.	TRBJ1-1	TRBV30	CAWLTGTMNTEAFF	TGTGCCTGGTTAACCGGGACAATGAACACTGAAGCTTTCTTT
.	.	TRBJ1-1	TRBV10-3	CAISVGRGFTEAFF	TGTGCCATCAGTGTTGGAAGGGGTTTCACTGAAGCTTTCTTT
.	.	TRBJ2-5	TRBV2	CASSLRLQETQYF	TGTGCCAGCAGTCTTAGACTCCAAGAGACCCAGTACTTC
.	.	TRBJ1-5	TRBV30	CAWSATGRQPQHF	TGTGCCTGGAGTGCTACGGGGAGGCAGCCCCAGCATTTT
.	.	TRBJ1-2	TRBV18	CASSPGGRNYGYTF	TGTGCCAGCTCACCAGGGGGGAGGAACTATGGCTACACCTTC
.	.	TRBJ1-2	TRBV2	CASSEQGGSYGYTF	TGTGCCAGCAGTGAACAGGGCGGTAGCTATGGCTACACCTTC
.	.	TRBJ2-7	TRBV19	CASSSGQLYEQYF	TGTGCCAGTAGCAGTGGACAGCTCTACGAGCAGTACTTC
TRBD2	.	TRBJ2-2	TRBV5-1	CASRTGTSGNTGELFF	TGCGCCAGCAGGACTGGGACTAGCGGGAACACCGGGGAGCTGTTTTTT